Listed below are T cell receptor beta chains from one sample, sequenced in a study of control samples from healthy donors and cancer patients. Generated by immunoSEQ multiplex PCR, the TCRdb table keeps only in-frame clones and is missing some. This table has about 95,000 clones, 70% to 90% appearing once. Sample: blood. All receptors come from a young man in good health. Both conserved end residues are part of each CDR3. The order of the fields is J gene, V gene, D gene, clone size, CDR3 DNA, CDR3 protein. A D gene is named only where the DNA matches it firmly. Expanded clones get a size class; other rows say once, few or many, or leave the size out.

J gene: TRBJ1-2; V gene: TRBV15; D gene: TRBD1; clone size: NA; CDR3 DNA: TGTGCCACCAGCAGACACCGGGACAGGGAAAGTGGCTACACCTTC; CDR3 protein: CATSRHRDRESGYTF
J gene: TRBJ2-2; V gene: TRBV5-1; D gene: NA; clone size: NA; CDR3 DNA: TGCGCCAGCAGCTTGAACGTCCCCGGGGAGCTGTTTTTT; CDR3 protein: CASSLNVPGELFF
J gene: TRBJ1-5; V gene: TRBV24-1; D gene: NA; clone size: NA; CDR3 DNA: TGTGCCACCAGTGATTTGTCAGAGGAGAATCAGCCCCAGCATTTT; CDR3 protein: CATSDLSEENQPQHF
J gene: TRBJ2-1; V gene: TRBV9; D gene: NA; clone size: NA; CDR3 DNA: TGTGCCAGCAGCCCCCGGGGCTCGGAGTACAATGAGCAGTTCTTC; CDR3 protein: CASSPRGSEYNEQFF
J gene: TRBJ1-2; V gene: TRBV2; D gene: TRBD1; clone size: NA; CDR3 DNA: TGTGCCAGCACGGACAGGGGAGTACCCGGCTACACCTTC; CDR3 protein: CASTDRGVPGYTF
J gene: TRBJ1-1; V gene: TRBV27; D gene: TRBD1; clone size: few; CDR3 DNA: TGTGCCAGCAGTGCCGGGACAGGGGGCTTTGAAGCTTTCTTT; CDR3 protein: CASSAGTGGFEAFF
J gene: TRBJ2-2; V gene: TRBV9; D gene: NA; clone size: NA; CDR3 DNA: TGTGCCAGCAGCGTAGGAGGGACGAACACCGGGGAGCTGTTTTTT; CDR3 protein: CASSVGGTNTGELFF
J gene: TRBJ1-3; V gene: TRBV9; D gene: NA; clone size: NA; CDR3 DNA: TGTGCCAGCAGCGTAGACGGGTGGAGAAACACCATATATTTT; CDR3 protein: CASSVDGWRNTIYF
J gene: TRBJ1-2; V gene: TRBV27; D gene: NA; clone size: NA; CDR3 DNA: TGTGCCAGCAGTCCGGGCAGCGGTGTATATGGCTACACCTTC; CDR3 protein: CASSPGSGVYGYTF
J gene: TRBJ2-7; V gene: TRBV6-1; D gene: NA; clone size: once; CDR3 DNA: TGTGCCAGCAGTGAAGCGGGACTCTCCTACGAGCAGTACTTC; CDR3 protein: CASSEAGLSYEQYF
J gene: TRBJ1-6; V gene: TRBV9; D gene: TRBD1; clone size: few; CDR3 DNA: TGTGCCAGCAGCGTAGAGGGCAGGGGGTCTTCACCCCTCCACTTT; CDR3 protein: CASSVEGRGSSPLHF
J gene: TRBJ2-1; V gene: TRBV12-3/TRBV12-4; D gene: TRBD2; clone size: NA; CDR3 DNA: TGTGCCAGCAGTTGGGCTAGCGGGGGTGAGCAGTTCTTC; CDR3 protein: CASSWASGGEQFF
J gene: TRBJ2-5; V gene: TRBV2; D gene: TRBD2; clone size: NA; CDR3 DNA: TGTGCCACCTCTGGCCTTCGGCGGGGGGGAGAGACCCAGTACTTC; CDR3 protein: CATSGLRRGGETQYF
J gene: TRBJ1-4; V gene: TRBV6-5; D gene: TRBD1; clone size: NA; CDR3 DNA: TGTGCCAGCAGCCGCGACAGGGGGCGCGAGCTGTTTTTT; CDR3 protein: CASSRDRGRELFF
J gene: TRBJ2-5; V gene: TRBV6-1; D gene: NA; clone size: NA; CDR3 DNA: TGTGCCAGCAGTGAATTGAAAGAGACCCAGTACTTC; CDR3 protein: CASSELKETQYF
J gene: TRBJ2-4; V gene: TRBV28; D gene: NA; clone size: NA; CDR3 DNA: TGTGCCAGCAGTTTTTCGGCCGAGGGTAGGATTCAGTACTTC; CDR3 protein: CASSFSAEGRIQYF
J gene: TRBJ1-2; V gene: TRBV7-8; D gene: NA; clone size: once; CDR3 DNA: TGTGCCAGCAGCCGGAAAAGAGACAGCTCTCCCTATGGCTACACCTTC; CDR3 protein: CASSRKRDSSPYGYTF
J gene: TRBJ2-7; V gene: TRBV5-1; D gene: NA; clone size: NA; CDR3 DNA: TGCGCCAGCAGCTTGGTCGCAGGGCAGTACGAGCAGTACTTC; CDR3 protein: CASSLVAGQYEQYF
J gene: TRBJ2-7; V gene: TRBV2; D gene: TRBD1; clone size: NA; CDR3 DNA: TGTGCCAGCAGACCCAGGACAGGGGCCGAGCAGTACTTC; CDR3 protein: CASRPRTGAEQYF